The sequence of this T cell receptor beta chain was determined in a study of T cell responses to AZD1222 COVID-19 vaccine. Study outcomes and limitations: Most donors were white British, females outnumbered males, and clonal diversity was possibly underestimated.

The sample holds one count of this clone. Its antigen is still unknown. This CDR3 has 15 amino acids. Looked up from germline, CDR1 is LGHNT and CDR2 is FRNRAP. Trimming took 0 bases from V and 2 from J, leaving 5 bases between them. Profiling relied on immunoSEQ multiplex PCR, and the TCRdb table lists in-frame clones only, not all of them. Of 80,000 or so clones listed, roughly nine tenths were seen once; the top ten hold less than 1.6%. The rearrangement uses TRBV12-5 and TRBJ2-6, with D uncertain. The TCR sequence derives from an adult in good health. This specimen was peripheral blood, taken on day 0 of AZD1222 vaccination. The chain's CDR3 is CASGLVGAGANVLTF. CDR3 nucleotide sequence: TGTGCTAGTGGTTTGGTTGGGGCTGGGGCCAACGTCCTGACTTTC. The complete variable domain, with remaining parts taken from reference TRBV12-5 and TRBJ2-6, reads DARVTQTPRHKVTEMGQEVTMRCQPILGHNTVFWYRQTMMQGLELLAYFRNRAPLDDSGMPKDRFSAEMPDATLATLKIQPSEPRDSAVYFCASGLVGAGANVLTFGAGSRLTVL.